These T cell receptor beta chains were read from a single sample in a study of early stage breast cancer tumors. The repertoire was sequenced with immunoSEQ multiplex PCR; TCRdb's copy has only in-frame clones and lacks some. This table has 60,000 to 75,000 clones, more than 70% appearing once. The specimen was blood. All receptors derive from a person aged 35 to 50 with breast cancer. CDR3s include the opening cysteine and the closing phenylalanine or tryptophan. D genes are given only for firm matches. A clone size is listed for some rows: how often the clone was seen (once, few, many), or a class if it is expanded.

>TRBV19|-|TRBJ1-5|-
TGTGCCAGTAGCAGGGACCTAGGCAGCAATCAGCCCCAGCATTTT
CASSRDLGSNQPQHF
>TRBV9|-|TRBJ2-2|-
TGTGCCAGCAGCGTAGATATTAGCAGTAACACCGGGGAGCTGTTTTTT
CASSVDISSNTGELFF
>TRBV7-9|-|TRBJ2-7|-
TGTGCCAGCAGCCCCCCTTGGGGTATGCGCGAGCAGTACTTC
CASSPPWGMREQYF
>TRBV6-4|-|TRBJ2-3|-
TGTGCCAGCAGTGACTCGTTCCTGGGGCAGGGCCTGGACACAGATACGCAGTATTTT
CASSDSFLGQGLDTDTQYF
>TRBV28|TRBD1|TRBJ1-5|-
TGTGCCAGCAGTTTAAGGGGGCACAGGAAACAGCCCCAGCATTTT
CASSLRGHRKQPQHF
>TRBV21-1|-|TRBJ1-2|-
TGTGCCAGCAGCAAAGGGAAACGGACAGGGGCAATACTGAACTATGGCTACACCTTC
CASSKGKRTGAILNYGYTF
>TRBV6-1|-|TRBJ2-3|once
TGTGCCAGCAGTGAGGTGTCAGATACGCAGTATTTT
CASSEVSDTQYF
>TRBV10-3|TRBD1|TRBJ2-2|-
TGTGCCATCAGTGAACGGACAGGGATCGGGGAGCTGTTTTTT
CAISERTGIGELFF
>TRBV7-3|TRBD2|TRBJ2-3|-
TGTGCCAGCAGCCGTAGCGGGGGCACAGATACGCAGTATTTT
CASSRSGGTDTQYF
>TRBV6-6|-|TRBJ2-1|-
TGTGCCAGCAGCTCGGGGGGCACCTACAATGAGCAGTTCTTC
CASSSGGTYNEQFF
>TRBV19|-|TRBJ1-1|-
TGTGCCAGTATTGGACAGACGAACACTGAAGCTTTCTTT
CASIGQTNTEAFF
>TRBV6-6|-|TRBJ2-7|few
TGTGCCAGCAGTTACCTCGCGAGCGTTTACTACGAGCAGTACTTC
CASSYLASVYYEQYF
>TRBV29-1|-|TRBJ1-3|-
TGCAGCGTTCGGGACACTACCGGAGGAACCATATATTTT
CSVRDTTGGTIYF
>TRBV5-8|-|TRBJ2-4|-
TGTGCCAGCCTCCGGGGTGCGGCCCCGGGCCCCCAGTACTTC
CASLRGAAPGPQYF
>TRBV21-1|-|TRBJ2-1|once
TGTGCCAGCACATCACGAAGGGGCCGAAAAAGGACTAGCGGATACAATGAGCAGTTCTTC
CASTSRRGRKRTSGYNEQFF
>TRBV4-2|-|TRBJ2-3|-
TGTGCCAGCAGCCAAGAACGCCCTGGAGGAGGCACAGATACGCAGTATTTT
CASSQERPGGGTDTQYF
>TRBV5-1|-|TRBJ1-1|-
TGCGCCAGCAGCTCCCCAGGGAACACTGAAGCTTTCTTT
CASSSPGNTEAFF
>TRBV2|-|TRBJ2-7|once
TGTGCCAGCAGTCGACAGGTCATCTCAGACGAGCAGTACTTC
CASSRQVISDEQYF
>TRBV29-1|-|TRBJ2-7|-
TGCAGCGTTTTCGGGAGAGGGTCTTACGAGCAGTACTTC
CSVFGRGSYEQYF
>TRBV6-1|TRBD1|TRBJ1-2|few
TGTGCCAGCAGTGACAGGGGGCTAGAAGGCTACACCTTC
CASSDRGLEGYTF
>TRBV7-3|TRBD2|TRBJ2-3|-
TGTGCCAGCAGCTTAAGTAGCGGGAGGACAGATACGCAGTATTTT
CASSLSSGRTDTQYF
>TRBV28|-|TRBJ2-7|-
TGTGCCAGCTTCTCTCCACTCTACGAGCAGTACTTC
CASFSPLYEQYF
>TRBV30|-|TRBJ2-5|once
TGTGCCTGGAGTAAGGGGGGAGAGACCCAGTACTTC
CAWSKGGETQYF
>TRBV28|TRBD1|TRBJ1-5|-
TGTGCCAGCAGGCAACAGGGGAGGAGGAATCAGCCCCAGCATTTT
CASRQQGRRNQPQHF
>TRBV2|-|TRBJ1-1|-
TGTGCCAGCAGTGTAGACATCGCCGAAGCTTTCTTT
CASSVDIAEAFF
>TRBV19|TRBD1|TRBJ1-2|-
TGTGCCAGTAGTCGATCCCAGGGACAGGGAATCTATGGCTACACCTTC
CASSRSQGQGIYGYTF
>TRBV18|-|TRBJ1-2|once
TGTGCCAGCTCACCTGCGACTCTCTATGGCTACACCTTC
CASSPATLYGYTF
>TRBV5-6|-|TRBJ2-7|-
TGTGCCAGCAGCTTGGGGTCTGACTTACGGTGGGTCGGTGAGCAGTACTTC
CASSLGSDLRWVGEQYF